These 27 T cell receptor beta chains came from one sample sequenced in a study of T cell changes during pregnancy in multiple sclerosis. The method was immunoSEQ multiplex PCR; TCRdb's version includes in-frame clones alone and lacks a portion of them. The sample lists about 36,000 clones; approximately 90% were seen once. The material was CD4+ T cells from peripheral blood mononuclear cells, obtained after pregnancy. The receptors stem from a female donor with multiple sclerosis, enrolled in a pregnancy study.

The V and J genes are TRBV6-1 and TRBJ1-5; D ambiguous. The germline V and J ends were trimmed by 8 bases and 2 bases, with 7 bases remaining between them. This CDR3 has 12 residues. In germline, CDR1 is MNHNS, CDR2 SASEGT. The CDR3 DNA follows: TGTGCCAGCGGCCAGGGCAATCAGCCCCAGCATTTT. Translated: CASGQGNQPQHF.

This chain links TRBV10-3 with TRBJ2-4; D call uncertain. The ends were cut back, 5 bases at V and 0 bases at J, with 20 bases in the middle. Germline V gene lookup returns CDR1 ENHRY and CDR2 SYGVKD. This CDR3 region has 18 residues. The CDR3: CAISKYGEQPLAKNIQYF. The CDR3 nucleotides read TGTGCCATCAGTAAATACGGTGAACAGCCTTTAGCCAAAAACATTCAGTACTTC.

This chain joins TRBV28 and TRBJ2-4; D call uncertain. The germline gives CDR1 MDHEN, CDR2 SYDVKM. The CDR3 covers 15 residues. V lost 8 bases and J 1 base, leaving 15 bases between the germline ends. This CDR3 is CASGLTRRAKNIQYF. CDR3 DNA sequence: TGTGCCAGCGGGTTGACACGCCGGGCCAAAAACATTCAGTACTTC.

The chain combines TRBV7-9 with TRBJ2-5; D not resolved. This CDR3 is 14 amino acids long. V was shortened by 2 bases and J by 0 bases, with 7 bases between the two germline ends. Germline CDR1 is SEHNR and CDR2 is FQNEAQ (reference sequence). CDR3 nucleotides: TGTGCCAGCAGCTTACAAGCGTACCAAGAGACCCAGTACTTC. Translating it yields CASSLQAYQETQYF.

The CDR3 region is CATSNLGTGGFEQYF. CDR3 nucleotides: TGTGCCACCAGCAACCTAGGGACAGGGGGCTTCGAGCAGTACTTC. This chain connects TRBV15 to TRBJ2-7, with 12 bases identical to TRBD1. The germline gives CDR1 LNHNV, CDR2 YYDKDF (reference sequence). J gave up 6 bases and V 4 bases, and 7 bases lay outside the gene matches. The CDR3 is 15 amino acids.

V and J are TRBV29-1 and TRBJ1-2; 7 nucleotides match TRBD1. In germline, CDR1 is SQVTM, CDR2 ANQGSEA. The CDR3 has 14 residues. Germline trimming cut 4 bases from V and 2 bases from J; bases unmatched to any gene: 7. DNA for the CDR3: TGCAGCGTTGCCCGACAGGGCGAAAACTATGGCTACACCTTC. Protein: CSVARQGENYGYTF.

The CDR3 sequence is CAIRVAGGPDNEQFF. The DNA of the CDR3 is TGTGCCATCAGGGTAGCGGGAGGACCCGACAATGAGCAGTTCTTC. This chain links TRBV10-3 with TRBJ2-1; 10 positions match TRBD2. J gave up 5 bases and V 6 bases, and 7 bases lay outside the gene matches. The V gene's germline CDR1 is ENHRY and CDR2 SYGVKD. The length of the CDR3 is 15 residues.

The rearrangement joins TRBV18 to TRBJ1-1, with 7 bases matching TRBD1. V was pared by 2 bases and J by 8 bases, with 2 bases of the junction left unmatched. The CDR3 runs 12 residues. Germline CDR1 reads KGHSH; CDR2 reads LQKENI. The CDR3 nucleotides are TGTGCCAGCTCACCAGACAGGGCGGAAGCTTTCTTT. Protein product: CASSPDRAEAFF.

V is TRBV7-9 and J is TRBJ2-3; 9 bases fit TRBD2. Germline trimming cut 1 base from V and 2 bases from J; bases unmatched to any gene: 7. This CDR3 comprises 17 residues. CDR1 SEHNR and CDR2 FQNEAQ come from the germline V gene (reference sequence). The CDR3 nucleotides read TGTGCCAGCAGCTTAGGGGGTAGCGGGGGCCACACAGATACGCAGTATTTT. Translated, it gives CASSLGGSGGHTDTQYF.

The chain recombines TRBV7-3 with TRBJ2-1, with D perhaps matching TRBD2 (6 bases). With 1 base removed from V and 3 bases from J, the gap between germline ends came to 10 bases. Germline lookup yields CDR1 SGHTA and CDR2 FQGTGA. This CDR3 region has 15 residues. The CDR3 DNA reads TGTGCCAGCAGCTTAAGTGGGACTGACTACAATGAGCAGTTCTTC. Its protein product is CASSLSGTDYNEQFF.

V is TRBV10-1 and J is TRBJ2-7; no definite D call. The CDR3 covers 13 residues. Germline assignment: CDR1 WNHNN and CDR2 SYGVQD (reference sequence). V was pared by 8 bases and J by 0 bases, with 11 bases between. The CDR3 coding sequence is TGCGCCAGCGCAGAACTACCCTCCTACGAGCAGTACTTC. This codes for CASAELPSYEQYF.

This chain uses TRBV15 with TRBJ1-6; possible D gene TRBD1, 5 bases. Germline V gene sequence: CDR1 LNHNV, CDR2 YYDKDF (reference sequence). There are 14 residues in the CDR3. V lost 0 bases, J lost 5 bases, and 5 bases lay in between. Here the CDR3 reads CATSRDRDNSPLHF. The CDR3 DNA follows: TGTGCCACCAGCAGAGACAGGGATAATTCACCCCTCCACTTT.

CDR3 DNA sequence: TGTGCCAGCATATTAGAGGGGAACACTGAAGCTTTCTTT. Translating gives CASILEGNTEAFF. The V gene is TRBV2, the J gene TRBJ1-1, with D unresolved. CDR1 SNHLY and CDR2 FYNNEI come from the germline V gene. The CDR3 loop spans 13 amino acids. The germline V and J ends were trimmed by 7 bases and 1 base, with 10 bases remaining between them.

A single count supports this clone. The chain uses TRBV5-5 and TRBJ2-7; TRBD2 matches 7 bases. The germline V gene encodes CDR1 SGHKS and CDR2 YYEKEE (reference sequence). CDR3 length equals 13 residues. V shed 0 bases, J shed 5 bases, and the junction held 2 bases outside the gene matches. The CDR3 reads CASSLVGGNEQYF. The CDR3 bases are TGTGCCAGCAGCTTGGTGGGAGGGAACGAGCAGTACTTC.

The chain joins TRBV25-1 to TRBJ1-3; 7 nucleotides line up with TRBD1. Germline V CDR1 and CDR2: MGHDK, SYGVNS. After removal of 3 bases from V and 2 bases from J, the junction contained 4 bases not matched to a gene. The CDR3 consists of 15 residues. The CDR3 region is CASSEPGGPGNTIYF. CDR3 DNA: TGTGCCAGCAGTGAGCCAGGGGGGCCTGGAAACACCATATATTTT.

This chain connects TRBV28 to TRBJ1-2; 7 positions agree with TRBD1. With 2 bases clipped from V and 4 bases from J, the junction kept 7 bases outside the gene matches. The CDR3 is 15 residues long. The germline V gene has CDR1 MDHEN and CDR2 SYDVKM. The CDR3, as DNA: TGTGCCAGCAGTTTAAGTGGAGGGGGCGGCTATGGCTACACCTTC. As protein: CASSLSGGGGYGYTF.

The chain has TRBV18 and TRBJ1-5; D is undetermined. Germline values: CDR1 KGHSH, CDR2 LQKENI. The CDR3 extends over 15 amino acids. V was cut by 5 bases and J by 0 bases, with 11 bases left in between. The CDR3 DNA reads TGTGCCAGCTCATCGGGAGATTATAGCAATCAGCCCCAGCATTTT. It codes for CASSSGDYSNQPQHF.

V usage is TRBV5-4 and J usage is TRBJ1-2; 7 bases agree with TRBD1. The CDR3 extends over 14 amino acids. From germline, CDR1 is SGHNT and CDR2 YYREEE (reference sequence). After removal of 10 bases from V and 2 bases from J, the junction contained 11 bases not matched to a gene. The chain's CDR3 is CAYTEGQTNYGYTF. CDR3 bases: TGTGCCTATACCGAGGGACAGACCAACTATGGCTACACCTTC.

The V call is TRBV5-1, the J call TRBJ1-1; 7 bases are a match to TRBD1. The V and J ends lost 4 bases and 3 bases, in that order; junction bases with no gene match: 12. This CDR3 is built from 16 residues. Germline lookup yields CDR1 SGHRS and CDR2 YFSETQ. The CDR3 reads CASSQMNRGVDTEAFF. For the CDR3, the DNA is TGCGCCAGCAGCCAGATGAACAGGGGAGTGGACACTGAAGCTTTCTTT.

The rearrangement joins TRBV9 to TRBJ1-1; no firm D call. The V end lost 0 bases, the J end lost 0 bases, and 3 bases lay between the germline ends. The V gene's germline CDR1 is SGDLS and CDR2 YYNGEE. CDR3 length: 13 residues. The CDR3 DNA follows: TGTGCCAGCAGCGTAGTCATGAACACTGAAGCTTTCTTT. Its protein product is CASSVVMNTEAFF.

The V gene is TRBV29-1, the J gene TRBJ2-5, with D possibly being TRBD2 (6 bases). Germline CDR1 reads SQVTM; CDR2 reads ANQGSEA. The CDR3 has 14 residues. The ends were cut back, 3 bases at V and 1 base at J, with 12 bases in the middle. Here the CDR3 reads CSVEGGDFQETQYF. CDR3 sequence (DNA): TGCAGCGTTGAGGGCGGGGACTTCCAAGAGACCCAGTACTTC.

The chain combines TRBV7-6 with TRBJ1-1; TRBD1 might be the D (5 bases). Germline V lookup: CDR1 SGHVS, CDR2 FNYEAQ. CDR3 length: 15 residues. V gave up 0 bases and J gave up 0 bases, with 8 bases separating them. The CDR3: CASSLADTLNTEAFF. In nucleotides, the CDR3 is TGTGCCAGCAGCTTAGCGGACACCCTGAACACTGAAGCTTTCTTT.

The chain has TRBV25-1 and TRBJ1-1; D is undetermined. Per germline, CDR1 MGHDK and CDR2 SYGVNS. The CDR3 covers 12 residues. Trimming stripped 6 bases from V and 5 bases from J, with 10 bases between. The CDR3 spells CASRATLTEAFF. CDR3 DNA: TGTGCCAGCAGGGCAACGTTAACTGAAGCTTTCTTT.

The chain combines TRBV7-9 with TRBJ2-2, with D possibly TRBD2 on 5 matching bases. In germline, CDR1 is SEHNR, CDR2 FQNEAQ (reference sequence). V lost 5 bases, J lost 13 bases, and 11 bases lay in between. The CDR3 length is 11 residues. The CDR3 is CASSRDEGLFF. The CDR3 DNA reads TGTGCCAGCAGCCGCGACGAGGGGCTGTTTTTT.

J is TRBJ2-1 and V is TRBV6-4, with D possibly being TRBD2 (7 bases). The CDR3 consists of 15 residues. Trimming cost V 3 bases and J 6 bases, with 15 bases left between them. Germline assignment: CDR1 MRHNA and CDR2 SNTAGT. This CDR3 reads CASSDSGGAFNEQFF. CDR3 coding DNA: TGTGCCAGCAGTGATAGTGGGGGGGCCTTCAATGAGCAGTTCTTC.

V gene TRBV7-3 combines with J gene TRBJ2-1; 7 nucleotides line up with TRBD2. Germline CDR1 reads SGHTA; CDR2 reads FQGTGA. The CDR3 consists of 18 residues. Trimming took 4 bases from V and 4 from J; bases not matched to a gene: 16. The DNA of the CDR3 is TGTGCCAGCAGCTCCTTCTCGGGGACTAATGGACCGTACAATGAGCAGTTCTTC. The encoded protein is CASSSFSGTNGPYNEQFF.

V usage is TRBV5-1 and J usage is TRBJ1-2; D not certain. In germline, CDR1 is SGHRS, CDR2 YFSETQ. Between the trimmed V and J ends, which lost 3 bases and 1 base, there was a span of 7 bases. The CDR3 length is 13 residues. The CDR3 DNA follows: TGCGCCAGCAGCTCTTCGGTTAACTATGGCTACACCTTC. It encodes CASSSSVNYGYTF.